Sequencing of this T cell receptor beta chain was carried out in a study of persistence of HIV-infected CD4 T cells. Cells were stimulated nonspecifically with anti-CD3/anti-CD28 magnetic beads. Responding CD4+ T cells were sorted by upregulation of both CD40 ligand and CD69. The CDR3 is 13 residues long. Trimming took off 6 bases at V and 4 bases at J, with 9 bases between the two ends. The germline gives CDR1 SNHLY, CDR2 FYNNEI. The immunoSEQ assay was version 4, run in survey mode. Method: immunoSEQ multiplex PCR; TCRdb's copy keeps in-frame clones and lacks some. The sample lists 35,000 to 50,000 clones, 70% to 90% occurring once. This clone was observed a few times. Its target is unknown.

The TCR comes from an adult man with HIV who was CMV-seropositive. The source was CD4+ T cells sorted from PBMCs after approximately 20-hour stimulation, collected from a patient who received antiretroviral therapy. The rearrangement links TRBV2 to TRBJ2-2, with D unclear. CDR3 bases: TGTGCCAGCAGGTACGGACCCACCGGGGAGCTGTTTTTT. Translated, it gives CASRYGPTGELFF.